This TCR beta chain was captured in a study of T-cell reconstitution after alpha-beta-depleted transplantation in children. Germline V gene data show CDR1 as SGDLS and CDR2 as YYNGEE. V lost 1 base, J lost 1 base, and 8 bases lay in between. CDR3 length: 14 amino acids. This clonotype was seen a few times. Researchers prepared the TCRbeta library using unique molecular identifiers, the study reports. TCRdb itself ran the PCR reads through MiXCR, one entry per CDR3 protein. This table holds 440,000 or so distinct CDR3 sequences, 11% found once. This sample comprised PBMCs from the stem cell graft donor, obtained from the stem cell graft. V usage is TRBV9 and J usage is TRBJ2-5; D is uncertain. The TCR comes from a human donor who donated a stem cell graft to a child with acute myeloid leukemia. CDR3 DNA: TGTGCCAGCAGCGTAACAATAGGCCAAGAGACCCAGTACTTC. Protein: CASSVTIGQETQYF.